This TCR beta chain comes out of a study of patients and donors after allogeneic stem cell transplantation. From the RT-PCR reads, TCRdb called clonotypes with MiXCR, one entry per CDR3 protein. This table holds hundreds of thousands of distinct CDR3 sequences, 16% found once. V was shortened by 2 bases and J by 0 bases, with 17 bases between the two germline ends. This CDR3 contains 17 residues. Germline CDR1 SGHTA, CDR2 FQGNSA. Specimen: blood, either unsorted or a sorted T cell fraction (not recorded which). The rearrangement links TRBV7-2 to TRBJ2-7, with D tentatively TRBD1 or TRBD2 (5 bases each). This TCR was recovered from a human donor who was either an allogeneic HSCT recipient or a stem cell or donor lymphocyte infusion donor (not recorded which). It is not recorded whose cells these are; they may come from a transplant donor. The CDR3 DNA is TGTGCCAGCAGCTTACGCGAGAAGGGGAGAAGCTCCTACGAGCAGTACTTC. The encoded protein is CASSLREKGRSSYEQYF.